These 15 T cell receptor beta chains share one sample of origin, sequenced in a study of chemoradiotherapy in HPV16-positive cancers. The protocol was immunoSEQ multiplex PCR, while the TCRdb copy is restricted to in-frame clones and leaves out a portion. The sample shows about 5,000 clones, 95% to 97% of them seen only once. The source material was tumor tissue, sampled from a patient who underwent chemoradiotherapy. These receptor sequences come from a human donor with HPV-associated anogenital cancer.

V and J are TRBV12-5 and TRBJ1-1; D is uncertain. Trimming stripped 2 bases from V and 2 bases from J, with 6 bases between. The CDR3 contains 13 residues. CDR1 is LGHNT, CDR2 FRNRAP, per germline. This CDR3 is CASGLYGNTEAFF. The CDR3 nucleotides read TGTGCTAGTGGTTTGTATGGTAACACTGAAGCTTTCTTT.

This rearrangement joins TRBV7-8 to TRBJ1-1, with TRBD1 matching 8 bases. V dropped 0 bases and J dropped 11; count of bases not matched to a gene: 11. CDR3 length: 15 amino acids. CDR1 is SGHVS, CDR2 FQNEAQ, per germline. The CDR3 is CASSLARGQGAWAFF. CDR3 nucleotide sequence: TGTGCCAGCAGCTTAGCCAGGGGTCAGGGGGCCTGGGCTTTCTTT.

The chain is built from TRBV19 and TRBJ1-5, with D possibly TRBD1 on 6 matching bases. Germline lookup yields CDR1 LNHDA and CDR2 SQIVND (reference sequence). The V end lost 10 bases, the J end lost 5 bases, and 15 bases lay between the germline ends. This CDR3 comprises 13 residues. The CDR3 region is CATKGQDHQPQHF. For the CDR3, the DNA is TGTGCCACCAAGGGACAAGATCATCAGCCCCAGCATTTT.

The V gene is TRBV30, the J gene TRBJ1-2; D not certain. In germline, CDR1 is GTSNPN, CDR2 SVGIG (reference sequence). Trimming stripped 7 bases from V and 6 bases from J, with 18 bases between. This CDR3 is 13 amino acids long. The CDR3 loop reads CASPSRAEHGYTF. The CDR3 nucleotides are TGTGCCTCCCCCTCCCGGGCAGAGCATGGCTACACCTTC.

The V call is TRBV28, the J call TRBJ1-2; D gene uncertain. The CDR3 sequence is 15 residues long. V shed 4 bases and J shed 2 bases, with 14 bases lying between them. Germline lookup yields CDR1 MDHEN and CDR2 SYDVKM. CDR3 bases: TGTGCCAGCAGTTCGCCGGGCCGATCAAACTATGGCTACACCTTC. As protein: CASSSPGRSNYGYTF.

The chain uses TRBV10-3 and TRBJ1-1, with 7 bases lining up with TRBD1. V shed 5 bases, J shed 8 bases, and the junction held 5 bases outside the gene matches. CDR3 length equals 12 residues. CDR1 is ENHRY and CDR2 is SYGVKD in the germline V gene. The CDR3 protein is CAISRQGLEAFF. CDR3 in DNA: TGTGCCATCAGTCGACAGGGCTTAGAAGCTTTCTTT.

This CDR3 is CSVADIIGTARTYNEQFF. CDR3 bases: TGCAGCGTGGCTGATATAATTGGGACGGCCCGAACTTACAATGAGCAGTTCTTC. This chain uses TRBV29-1 with TRBJ2-1; D assignment may be TRBD1 or TRBD2 (5 bases each). CDR3 length equals 18 residues. CDR1 is SQVTM, CDR2 ANQGSEA, per germline. Deletions cut 6 bases from V and 4 bases from J, with 28 bases between.

The chain joins TRBV28 to TRBJ2-7; maybe TRBD2 (5 bases). CDR1 is MDHEN and CDR2 is SYDVKM in the germline V gene. The germline V and J ends were trimmed by 9 bases and 9 bases, with 24 bases remaining between them. The CDR3 consists of 14 residues. CDR3 sequence reads: CASTSGRTFPVQYF. As DNA, the CDR3 is TGTGCCAGTACGTCTGGGCGGACTTTCCCCGTGCAGTACTTC.

The gene calls are TRBV10-3 and TRBJ2-2, with 10 bases that match TRBD2. The length of the CDR3 is 16 residues. Germline V gene sequence: CDR1 ENHRY, CDR2 SYGVKD. V shed 5 bases, J shed 0 bases, and the junction held 3 bases outside the gene matches. CDR3 region: CAISIGLAANTGELFF. In DNA form, the CDR3 reads TGTGCCATCAGTATCGGACTAGCGGCGAACACCGGGGAGCTGTTTTTT.

The J gene is TRBJ1-5, the V gene TRBV27; D is unresolved. The CDR3 consists of 15 residues. Germline V gene sequence: CDR1 MNHEY, CDR2 SMNVEV (reference sequence). The germline V and J ends were trimmed by 5 bases and 0 bases, with 11 bases remaining between them. CDR3: CASSPENSSNQPQHF. DNA for the CDR3: TGTGCCAGCAGTCCGGAGAACTCTAGCAATCAGCCCCAGCATTTT.

The genes are TRBV29-1 and TRBJ2-7; D is unclear. This CDR3 region has 12 residues. The V end lost 7 bases, the J end lost 6 bases, and 16 bases lay between the germline ends. Germline CDR1 and CDR2: SQVTM and ANQGSEA. CDR3 sequence (DNA): TGCAGCGCTATCTTGGGTTTGGGCGAGCAGTACTTC. As protein: CSAILGLGEQYF.

This chain joins TRBV6-1 and TRBJ1-4; TRBD1 matches at 9 bases. CDR1 is MNHNS, CDR2 SASEGT, per germline. The CDR3 extends over 15 amino acids. V was clipped by 7 bases and J by 5 bases; unmatched bases: 8. CDR3 sequence (DNA): TGTGCCAGCAACCGACAGGGGGGAACGAATGAAAAACTGTTTTTT. Protein: CASNRQGGTNEKLFF.

The V and J genes are TRBV4-1 and TRBJ1-4; D unresolved. The CDR3 sequence is 14 residues long. Germline V gene lookup returns CDR1 MGHRA and CDR2 YSYEKL. Trimming stripped 3 bases from V and 3 bases from J, with 8 bases between. DNA of the CDR3: TGCGCCAGCAGCCAGTACGGATCTAATGAAAAACTGTTTTTT. Translating gives CASSQYGSNEKLFF.

This clone is a singleton in its sample. V and J are TRBV28 and TRBJ2-5, with TRBD2 matching 9 bases. The CDR3 runs 14 residues. Trimming cost V 7 bases and J 10 bases; bases outside gene matches: 13. Per the germline V gene, CDR1 is MDHEN and CDR2 is SYDVKM. CDR3 sequence reads: CASKLAGESPSQYF. The CDR3 bases are TGTGCCAGCAAATTAGCGGGAGAATCCCCAAGCCAGTACTTC.

The V and J genes are TRBV2 and TRBJ1-2; 8 bases match TRBD1. V was pared by 4 bases and J by 4 bases, with 11 bases of the junction left unmatched. CDR1 SNHLY and CDR2 FYNNEI come from the germline V gene. The CDR3 has 16 residues. This chain's CDR3 is CASSASPGTGSYGYTF. CDR3 sequence (DNA): TGTGCCAGCAGTGCTTCTCCCGGGACAGGAAGCTATGGCTACACCTTC.